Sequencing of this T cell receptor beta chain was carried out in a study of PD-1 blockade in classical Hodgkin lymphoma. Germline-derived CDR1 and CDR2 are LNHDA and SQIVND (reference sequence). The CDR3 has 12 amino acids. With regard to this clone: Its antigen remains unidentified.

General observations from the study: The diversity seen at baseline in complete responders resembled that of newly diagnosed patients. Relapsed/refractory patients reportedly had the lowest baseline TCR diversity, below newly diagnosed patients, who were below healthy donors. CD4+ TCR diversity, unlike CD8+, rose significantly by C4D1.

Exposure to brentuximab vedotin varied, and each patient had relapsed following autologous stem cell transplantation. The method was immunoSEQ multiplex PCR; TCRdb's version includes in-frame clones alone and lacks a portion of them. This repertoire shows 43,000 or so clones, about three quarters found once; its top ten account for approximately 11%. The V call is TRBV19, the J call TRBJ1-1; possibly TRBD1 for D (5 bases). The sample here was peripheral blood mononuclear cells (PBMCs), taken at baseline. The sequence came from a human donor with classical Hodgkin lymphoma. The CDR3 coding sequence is TGTGCTTCAGGGCAGATGAACACTGAAGCTTTCTTT. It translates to CASGQMNTEAFF.